These 22 T cell receptor beta chains were sequenced from one sample in a study of blood T cells in healthy people across ages. A second PCR, run for roughly 6 to 11 cycles, used a sample-barcoded 5' primer plus a J-beta primer mix. Using its own MiXCR run on the 5' RACE reads, TCRdb lists one record per CDR3 protein. This sample carries some 760,000 distinct CDR3 sequences, 25% of them seen once, and the ten largest clones take 9.4%. Another study also made use of these data, one on T cells of mothers and their children.

Source material: blood. The source is a boy aged 5-17 years in good health.

V and J are TRBV5-5 and TRBJ2-7; D call uncertain. Trimming cost V 4 bases and J 1 base, with 18 bases left between them. The germline gives CDR1 SGHKS, CDR2 YYEKEE (reference sequence). The CDR3 consists of 16 residues. The CDR3: CASSTISLEPSYEQYF. The CDR3 nucleotides are TGTGCCAGCAGCACCATAAGTCTAGAGCCTTCCTACGAGCAGTACTTC.

The chain combines TRBV19 with TRBJ1-2; D is unresolved. The CDR3 spans 14 residues. V was trimmed by 7 bases and J by 0 bases, leaving 12 bases between them. Germline loops: CDR1 LNHDA, CDR2 SQIVND (reference sequence). CDR3 amino acids: CASIRTGPNYGYTF. The CDR3 DNA reads TGTGCCAGTATCCGGACCGGACCTAACTATGGCTACACCTTC.

This sequence joins TRBV10-3 and TRBJ1-1, with TRBD1 as a possible D gene (5 bases). The CDR3 is 11 amino acids. Germline assignment: CDR1 ENHRY and CDR2 SYGVKD. Deletions cut 7 bases from V and 8 bases from J, with 11 bases between. The CDR3 is CAIMGEKEAFF. CDR3 coding DNA: TGTGCCATCATGGGGGAGAAGGAAGCTTTCTTT.

As DNA, the CDR3 is TGTGCCAGCAGCCCGACCTTCCAGCGGAATACAGATACGCAGTATTTT. This codes for CASSPTFQRNTDTQYF. The chain couples TRBV3-1 to TRBJ2-3; D possibly corresponds to TRBD2 (5 bases). This CDR3 has 16 residues. Germline V gene data show CDR1 as LGHDT and CDR2 as YNNKEL (reference sequence). V dropped 4 bases and J dropped 3 bases, with 17 bases sitting between them.

The chain uses TRBV6-1 and TRBJ2-5, with D perhaps TRBD1 or TRBD2 (7 bases each). The J call may be mistaken, given a closer DNA end match to TRBJ2-7. The germline gives CDR1 MNHNS, CDR2 SASEGT. The CDR3 has 18 residues. CDR3 region: CASRQPHLTTGEGYEQYF. CDR3 sequence (DNA): TGTGCCAGCAGACAACCCCACTTGACCACAGGGGAGGGGTACGAGCAGTACTTC.

The DNA of the CDR3 is TGTGCCAGCATAAGGGGGTACGAGCAGTACTTC. Residues: CASIRGYEQYF. The chain uses TRBV27 and TRBJ2-5; weak D call: TRBD1 (6 bases). The J call may be wrong; the DNA end is better matched by TRBJ2-7. Germline V gives CDR1 MNHEY, CDR2 SMNVEV (reference sequence). This CDR3 region has 11 residues.

V is TRBV29-1 and J is TRBJ2-1, with TRBD1 matching over 8 bases. The length of the CDR3 is 14 residues. Germline lookup yields CDR1 SQVTM and CDR2 ANQGSEA. The V gene end was trimmed by 4 bases and the J gene end by 1 base; junction bases not matched to a gene: 3. This CDR3 is CSVGHRGSYNEQFF. CDR3 in DNA: TGCAGCGTTGGACACAGGGGGTCCTACAATGAGCAGTTCTTC.

This clonotype showed up just a few times. The chain couples TRBV7-2 to TRBJ1-3; a weak D match, TRBD1 (6 bases). The CDR3 extends over 16 amino acids. The V end lost 5 bases, the J end lost 2 bases, and 16 bases lay between the germline ends. CDR1 and CDR2 from the germline V gene are SGHTA and FQGNSA. In DNA form, the CDR3 reads TGTGCCAGCAGCATTCACGGGGGGGCAACTGGAAACACCATATATTTT. This encodes CASSIHGGATGNTIYF.

Points on this clonotype: The junction shows a germline mismatch at one end, possibly a read error. J is TRBJ2-6 and V is TRBV6-5; possibly TRBD1 for D (5 bases). The CDR3 runs 17 residues. Germline V gene sequence: CDR1 MNHEY, CDR2 SVGAGI. DNA of the CDR3: TGTGCCAGCAGTTACCGGCCTTCTGGCGCTGGGGCCAACGTCCTGGCTTTC. Translating gives CASSYRPSGAGANVLAF.

This chain connects TRBV5-1 to TRBJ2-4; D possibly corresponds to TRBD2 (6 bases). V lost 1 base, J lost 13 bases, and 24 bases lay in between. The germline V gene has CDR1 SGHRS and CDR2 YFSETQ. The CDR3 loop spans 16 amino acids. This chain's CDR3 is CASSLTGESRASFQYF. The CDR3 DNA is TGCGCCAGCAGCTTGACGGGGGAATCCAGGGCGAGCTTCCAGTACTTC.

The chain recombines TRBV5-1 with TRBJ1-2; the D is unclear. CDR1 is SGHRS, CDR2 YFSETQ, per germline. V shed 4 bases and J shed 6 bases, with 19 bases lying between them. This CDR3 region has 15 residues. CDR3 loop: CASSLSRGGFNGYTF. CDR3 DNA: TGCGCCAGCAGCCTAAGCCGTGGAGGTTTTAATGGCTACACCTTC.

This clonotype came up a few times. The V and J genes are TRBV29-1 and TRBJ2-4; D ambiguous. The CDR3 runs to 10 residues. Trimming took off 4 bases at V and 8 bases at J, with 6 bases between the two ends. CDR1 and CDR2 from the germline V gene are SQVTM and ANQGSEA. The CDR3 region is CSVVVDIQYF. CDR3 bases: TGCAGCGTTGTGGTGGACATTCAGTACTTC.

This clonotype showed up just a few times. The chain employs TRBV21-1 and TRBJ2-3; the DNA was not used to check the table's D call, TRBD1. TRBV21-1 is flagged as a pseudogene. The CDR3 totals 15 residues. CDR3 region: CASSPRPRSPDTQYF. The CDR3, as DNA: TGTGCCAGCAGCCCCCGACCGCGGTCCCCAGATACGCAGTATTTT.

The V gene is TRBV20-1, the J gene TRBJ2-7, with 10 bases matching TRBD2. The CDR3 length is 16 residues. Trimming took 2 bases from V and 1 from J; bases not matched to a gene: 8. In germline, CDR1 is DFQATT, CDR2 SNEGSKA (reference sequence). For the CDR3, the DNA is TGCAGTGCTAGAAACAGCGGGAGGGCCCTATCCTACGAGCAGTACTTC. The encoded protein is CSARNSGRALSYEQYF.

The CDR3 sequence is CASSPLDREQFF. CDR3 coding DNA: TGTGCCAGCAGCCCCCTAGACAGGGAGCAGTTCTTC. This chain links TRBV11-3 with TRBJ2-5, with D possibly TRBD1 on 6 matching bases. The J call may be in error: the DNA end matches TRBJ2-1 better. This CDR3 contains 12 residues. Germline V lookup: CDR1 SGHNT, CDR2 YENEEA.

Only a few counts were recorded for this clonotype. The V gene is TRBV29-1, the J gene TRBJ2-1; D gene uncertain. Germline loops: CDR1 SQVTM, CDR2 ANQGSEA. The CDR3 is made up of 11 amino acids. The ends were cut back, 6 bases at V and 9 bases at J, with 12 bases in the middle. CDR3 amino acids: CSVPQSGEQFF. The CDR3 nucleotides read TGCAGCGTCCCGCAGTCGGGTGAGCAGTTCTTC.

This clonotype appeared a few times. This sequence joins TRBV4-1 and TRBJ2-3, with D unclear. The germline V gene encodes CDR1 MGHRA and CDR2 YSYEKL. The CDR3 has 16 amino acids. V was cut by 1 base and J by 2 bases, with 13 bases left in between. CDR3 loop: CASSQAPLSATDTQYF. CDR3 nucleotide sequence: TGCGCCAGCAGCCAAGCCCCGTTGTCGGCCACAGATACGCAGTATTTT.

The chain carries TRBV12-3 or TRBV12-4 and TRBJ2-1; 14 bases map to TRBD2. The V and J ends lost 4 bases and 7 bases, in that order; junction bases with no gene match: 9. This CDR3 has 17 amino acids. The CDR3 region has the DNA TGTGCCAGCAGTTCCAGACTAGCGGGGGGGCCTATAAATGAGCAGTTCTTC. Its translation: CASSSRLAGGPINEQFF.

The V gene is TRBV20-1, the J gene TRBJ2-7; possibly TRBD1 or TRBD2 for D (5 bases each). Trimming pared 0 bases from V and 2 bases from J, leaving 11 bases between. This CDR3 is built from 14 residues. From germline, CDR1 is DFQATT and CDR2 SNEGSKA (reference sequence). The CDR3 region is CSARDRGGAYEQYF. As DNA, the CDR3 is TGCAGTGCTAGAGATCGGGGCGGAGCCTACGAGCAGTACTTC.

This clonotype was seen a handful of times. The chain couples TRBV20-1 to TRBJ2-1, with 14 nucleotides matching TRBD2. J was trimmed by 0 bases and V by 5 bases; bases with no gene match: 6. This CDR3 comprises 17 residues. Germline-derived CDR1 and CDR2 are DFQATT and SNEGSKA (reference sequence). The CDR3 DNA reads as TGCAGTGCTTCCGGGACTAGCGGGGGCCACTCCTACAATGAGCAGTTCTTC. The encoded protein is CSASGTSGGHSYNEQFF.

This clonotype was seen a few times. The chain recombines TRBV29-1 with TRBJ2-5; D call uncertain. The J call may be wrong; the DNA end is better matched by TRBJ2-1. Looked up from germline, CDR1 is SQVTM and CDR2 is ANQGSEA. This CDR3 has 14 residues. The CDR3 DNA reads as TGCAGCGTTGTAAGAAATCGGATAACAAATGAGCAGTTCTTC. Its translation is CSVVRNRITNEQFF.

This clonotype was found a few times. CDR3 loop: CSARWETGNNEQFF. DNA for the CDR3: TGCAGTGCTAGATGGGAGACAGGAAACAATGAGCAGTTCTTC. The chain is built from TRBV20-1 and TRBJ2-1, with D perhaps matching TRBD1 (6 bases). V dropped 2 bases and J dropped 5 bases, with 13 bases sitting between them. CDR1 and CDR2 (germline): DFQATT, SNEGSKA (reference sequence). This CDR3 has 14 residues.